This TCR beta chain stems from a study of blood T cells in healthy people across ages. This clonotype occurred once. Its matching antigen is unknown. Findings and caveats of the study: As age increased, TCR beta diversity per million T cells fell in a roughly linear fashion. Diversity estimates from one million T cells were considered underestimates. Higher diversity and more naive CD4+ cells were features of long-lived donors, compared to aged donors.

Then a second PCR, running roughly 7 to 11 cycles, was carried out with a sample-barcoded 5' primer and a J-beta primer mix. From the 5' RACE reads, TCRdb called clonotypes with MiXCR, one entry per CDR3 protein. The repertoire holds hundreds of thousands of distinct CDR3 sequences, with roughly 64% as singletons. CDR3 length equals 15 residues. Germline lookup yields CDR1 MNHEY and CDR2 SMNVEV (reference sequence). V trimming: 8 bases; J trimming: 2 bases; junction bases outside the gene matches: 8. The TCR originated in a man aged 25 to 45 in good health. This rearrangement joins TRBV27 to TRBJ2-1; 8 bases agree with TRBD1. Sequencing was performed on blood. CDR3 loop: CASRSRTGTYNEQFF. For the CDR3, the DNA is TGTGCCAGCCGGTCGAGGACAGGGACCTACAATGAGCAGTTCTTC.